The sample holds a few counts of the clone carrying this T cell receptor beta chain. The data stem from a study of T cells in Graves' hyperthyroidism and ophthalmopathy. The source material, RNA transcripts, was used to amplify TCR beta CDR3 regions. With the HTBI primer set, the TCR CDR3 went through a first round of RT-PCR. TCRdb itself ran the multiplex PCR reads through MiXCR, one entry per CDR3 protein. Among over 700,000 distinct CDR3 sequences listed, over 15% were seen once. CDR3 size: 14 residues. V lost 6 bases and J lost 2, with 11 bases in between. Germline V gives CDR1 SNHLY, CDR2 FYNNEI. The hyperthyroidism was newly diagnosed and had lasted under 2 months; the patients were aged 18 to 65.

This receptor was identified in a woman in her fifties or sixties with Graves' hyperthyroidism that later progressed to Graves' ophthalmopathy. Source material: blood. The chain joins TRBV2 to TRBJ1-5; the D is unclear. The DNA for the CDR3 is TGTGCCAGCAGGGCCCTCGCTGGCAATCAGCCCCAGCATTTT. Amino acids: CASRALAGNQPQHF.